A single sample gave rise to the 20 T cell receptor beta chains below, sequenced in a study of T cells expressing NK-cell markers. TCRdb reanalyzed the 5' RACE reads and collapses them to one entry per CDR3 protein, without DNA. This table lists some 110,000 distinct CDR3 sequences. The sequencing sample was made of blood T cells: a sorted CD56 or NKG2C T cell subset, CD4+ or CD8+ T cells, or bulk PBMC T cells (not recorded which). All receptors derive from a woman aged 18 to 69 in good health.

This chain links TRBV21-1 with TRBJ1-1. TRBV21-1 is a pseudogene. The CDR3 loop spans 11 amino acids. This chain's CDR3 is CATRRAVEAFF.

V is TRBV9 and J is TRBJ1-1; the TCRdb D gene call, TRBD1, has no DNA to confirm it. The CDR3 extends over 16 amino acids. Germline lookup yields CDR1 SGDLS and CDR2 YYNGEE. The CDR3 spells CASSVEGASLNTEAFF.

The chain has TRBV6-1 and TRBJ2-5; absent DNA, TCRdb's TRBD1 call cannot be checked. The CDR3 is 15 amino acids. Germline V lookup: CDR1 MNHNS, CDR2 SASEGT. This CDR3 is CASSRSGFAGETQYF.

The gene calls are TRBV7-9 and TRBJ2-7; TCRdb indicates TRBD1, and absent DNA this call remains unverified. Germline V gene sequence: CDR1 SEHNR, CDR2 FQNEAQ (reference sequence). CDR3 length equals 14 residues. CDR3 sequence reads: CASSLYPGTYEQYF.

The CDR3 here is CSVVGVGYGYTF. The rearrangement links TRBV29-1 to TRBJ1-2. This CDR3 has 12 residues. The germline gives CDR1 SQVTM, CDR2 ANQGSEA.

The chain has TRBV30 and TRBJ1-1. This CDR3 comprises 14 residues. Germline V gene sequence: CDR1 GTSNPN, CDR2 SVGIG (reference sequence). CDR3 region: CAWSPVREDTEAFF.

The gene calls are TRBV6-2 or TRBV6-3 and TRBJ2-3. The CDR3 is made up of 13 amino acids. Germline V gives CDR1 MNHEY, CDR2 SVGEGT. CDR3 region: CASSYSIGHTQYF.

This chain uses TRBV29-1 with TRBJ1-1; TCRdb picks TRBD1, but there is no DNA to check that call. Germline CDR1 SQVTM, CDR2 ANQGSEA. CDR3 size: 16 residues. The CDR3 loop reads CSVSSIATVMNTEAFF.

CDR3 loop: CATSDLPTVSGANVLTF. The chain recombines TRBV24-1 with TRBJ2-6; without DNA, the TCRdb call of TRBD2 cannot be checked. Germline CDR1 and CDR2: KGHDR and SFDVKD. The CDR3 extends over 17 amino acids.

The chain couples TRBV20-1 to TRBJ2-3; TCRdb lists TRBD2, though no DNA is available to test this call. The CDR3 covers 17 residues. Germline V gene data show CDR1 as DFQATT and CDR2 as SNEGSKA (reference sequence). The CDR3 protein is CSARDPESGGSTDTQYF.

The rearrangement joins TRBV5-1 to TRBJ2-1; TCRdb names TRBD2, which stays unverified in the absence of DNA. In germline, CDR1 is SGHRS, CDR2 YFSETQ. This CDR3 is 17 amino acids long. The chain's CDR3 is CASSSTSGGAGGNEQFF.

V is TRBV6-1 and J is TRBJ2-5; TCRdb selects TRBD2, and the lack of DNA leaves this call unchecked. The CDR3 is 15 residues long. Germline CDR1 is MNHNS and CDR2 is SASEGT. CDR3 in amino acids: CASSELAGDQETQYF.

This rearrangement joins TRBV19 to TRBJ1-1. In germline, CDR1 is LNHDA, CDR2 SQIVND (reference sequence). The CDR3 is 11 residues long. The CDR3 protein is CASSQNTEAFF. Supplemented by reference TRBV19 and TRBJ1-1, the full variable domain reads DGGITQSPKYLFRKEGQNVTLSCEQNLNHDAMYWYRQDPGQGLRLIYYSQIVNDFQKGDIAEGYSVSREKKESFPLTVTSAQKNPTAFYLCASSQNTEAFFGQGTRLTVV.

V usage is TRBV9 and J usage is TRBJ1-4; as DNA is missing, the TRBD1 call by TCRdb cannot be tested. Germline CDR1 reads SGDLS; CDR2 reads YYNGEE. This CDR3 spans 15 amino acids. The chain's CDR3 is CASSSDGDQDEKLFF.

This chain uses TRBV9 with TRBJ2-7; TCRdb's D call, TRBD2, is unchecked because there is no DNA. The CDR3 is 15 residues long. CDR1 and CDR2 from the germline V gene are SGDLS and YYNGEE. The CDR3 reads CASSTTGLAAYEQYF.

The CDR3 reads CASSHISTTGANVLTF. The chain couples TRBV27 to TRBJ2-6. Germline V gene data show CDR1 as MNHEY and CDR2 as SMNVEV (reference sequence). The CDR3 covers 16 residues.

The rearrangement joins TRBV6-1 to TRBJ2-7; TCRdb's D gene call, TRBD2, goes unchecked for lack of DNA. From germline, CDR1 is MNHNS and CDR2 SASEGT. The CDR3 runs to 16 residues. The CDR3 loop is CASSRGRSGRGYEQYF.

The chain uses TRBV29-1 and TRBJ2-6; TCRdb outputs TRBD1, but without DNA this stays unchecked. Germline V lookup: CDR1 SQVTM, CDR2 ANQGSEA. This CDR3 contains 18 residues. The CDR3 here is CSVEWAGRGYAGANVLTF. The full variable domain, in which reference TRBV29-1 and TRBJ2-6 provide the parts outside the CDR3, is SAVISQKPSRDICQRGTSLTIQCQVDSQVTMMFWYRQQPGQSLTLIATANQGSEATYESGFVIDKFPISRPNLTFSTLTVSNMSPEDSSIYLCSVEWAGRGYAGANVLTFGAGSRLTVL.

The CDR3 protein is CASSLGRVYAQYF. The gene calls are TRBV5-6 and TRBJ2-7; the TCRdb call, TRBD2, lacks DNA for checking. The CDR3 has 13 residues. CDR1 is SGHDT and CDR2 is YYEEEE in the germline V gene. Full variable domain (outside the CDR3, taken from reference TRBV5-6 and TRBJ2-7): DAGVTQSPTHLIKTRGQQVTLRCSPKSGHDTVSWYQQALGQGPQFIFQYYEEEERQRGNFPDRFSGHQFPNYSSELNVNALLLGDSALYLCASSLGRVYAQYFGPGTRLTVT.

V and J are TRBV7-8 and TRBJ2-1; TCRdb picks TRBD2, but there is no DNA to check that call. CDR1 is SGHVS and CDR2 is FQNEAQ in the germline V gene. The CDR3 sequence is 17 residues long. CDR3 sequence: CASSFPLAGVSYNEQFF. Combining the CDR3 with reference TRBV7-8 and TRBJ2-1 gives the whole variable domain GAGVSQSPRYKVAKRGQDVALRCDPISGHVSLFWYQQALGQGPEFLTYFQNEAQLDKSGLPSDRFFAERPEGSVSTLKIQRTQQEDSAVYLCASSFPLAGVSYNEQFFGPGTRLTVL.